These T cell receptor beta chains were read from a single sample in a study of T cell responses to AZD1222 COVID-19 vaccine. Generated by immunoSEQ multiplex PCR, the TCRdb table keeps only in-frame clones and is missing some. The repertoire holds tens of thousands of clones, around 90% seen once, with around a tenth in the top ten. This material consisted of peripheral blood, taken 28 days after the second AZD1222 dose. The source of these receptors is an adult who received the AZD1222 COVID-19 vaccine. CDR3s include the opening cysteine and the closing phenylalanine or tryptophan. A D gene is named only where the DNA matches it firmly. Rows may omit the clone size; those that give it use once, few, many or a size class.

size	J	V	D	DNA	CDR3
once	TRBJ1-2	TRBV5-4	NA	TGTGCCAGCAGGTTAAGGGCAGGGAACTATGGCTACACCTTC	CASRLRAGNYGYTF
NA	TRBJ1-2	TRBV7-9	NA	TGTGCCAGCAGCCTTGGGGCAAGTAACTATGGCTACACCTTC	CASSLGASNYGYTF
NA	TRBJ2-3	TRBV3-1/TRBV3-2	NA	TGTGCCAGCAGCCCTCGGGGGATCAAGGTGGATACGCAGTATTTT	CASSPRGIKVDTQYF
NA	TRBJ2-5	TRBV19	TRBD1	TGTGCCACTGCAGGCCGTCCCGGGACAGGGGATGTAGCCAGAGAGACCCAGTACTTC	CATAGRPGTGDVARETQYF
NA	TRBJ1-1	TRBV10-3	TRBD1	TGTGCCATCAGTGAGCCCGGGACAGGCGAAGCTTTCTTT	CAISEPGTGEAFF
NA	TRBJ2-5	TRBV4-2	NA	TGTGCCAGCAGCCAAGGGTCGGAGACCCAGTACTTC	CASSQGSETQYF
NA	TRBJ1-5	TRBV24-1	NA	TGTGCCAGCCACAGGGTTTTTAGCAATCAGCCCCAGCATTTT	CASHRVFSNQPQHF
NA	TRBJ1-2	TRBV3-1/TRBV3-2	NA	TGTGCCAGCAGCCAAGCAGGACAGAACTATGGCTACACCTTC	CASSQAGQNYGYTF
NA	TRBJ1-2	TRBV2	TRBD1	TGTGCCAGCACCCGGACAGGGAGGTATGGCTACACCTTC	CASTRTGRYGYTF
NA	TRBJ2-1	TRBV7-3	TRBD2	TGTGCCAGCAGCTTAATTAGCGGGGCAAGCTCCTACAATGAGCAGTTCTTC	CASSLISGASSYNEQFF
NA	TRBJ1-2	TRBV7-3	TRBD1	TGTGCCAGCAGCTCTGAATTAGGGGGCCCCGTTAGCGGCTACACCTTC	CASSSELGGPVSGYTF
NA	TRBJ1-1	TRBV27	TRBD1	TGTGCCACCCTGGGGAGGGGGCGCACTGAAGCTTTCTTT	CATLGRGRTEAFF
NA	TRBJ1-5	TRBV2	NA	TGTGCCACCACGCAAAACTGGAATCAGCCCCAGCATTTT	CATTQNWNQPQHF
NA	TRBJ1-2	TRBV10-3	TRBD1	TGTGCCATCCCTACGACAGGGGCCAGGGGGGCCTATGGCTACACCTTC	CAIPTTGARGAYGYTF
NA	TRBJ2-2	TRBV28	TRBD1	TGTGCCAGCACTCGAAAGGACAGGGCAATGGCCGGGGAGCTGTTTTTT	CASTRKDRAMAGELFF
NA	TRBJ2-7	TRBV5-6	TRBD2	TGTGCCAGCAGCTTTAACTTAGCGGGGGGGCCATACGAGCAGTACTTC	CASSFNLAGGPYEQYF
NA	TRBJ1-2	TRBV6-2/TRBV6-3	NA	TGTGCCAGCAGCCGCCCCAGTGGCTACACCTTC	CASSRPSGYTF
NA	TRBJ1-2	TRBV6-6	NA	TGTGCCAGCAGTTACTCGATGCTGGTTAACTATGGCTACACCTTC	CASSYSMLVNYGYTF
once	TRBJ2-3	TRBV7-2	TRBD2	TGTGCCAGCAGCCTCGGGACTAGCGGGGGGGCAGATACGCAGTATTTT	CASSLGTSGGADTQYF
NA	TRBJ2-3	TRBV2	TRBD2	TGTGCCAGCAGTCTAGCGGGGGGCACAGATACGCAGTATTTT	CASSLAGGTDTQYF
NA	TRBJ1-3	TRBV2	NA	TGTGCCACCACCGACAGTGCTGGAAACACCATATATTTT	CATTDSAGNTIYF
NA	TRBJ2-3	TRBV5-8	TRBD2	TGTGCCAGCAGCCCGGGACTACTAAGCACAGATACGCAGTATTTT	CASSPGLLSTDTQYF
NA	TRBJ1-4	TRBV9	NA	TGTGCCAGCACTCGGGGGTTGGCTAATGAAAAACTGTTTTTT	CASTRGLANEKLFF
NA	TRBJ2-5	TRBV5-1	TRBD2	TGCGCCAGCAGGTTATTTAGCGGGGGGGCCCGCCAAGAGACCCAGTACTTC	CASRLFSGGARQETQYF
NA	TRBJ1-2	TRBV5-8	NA	TGTGCCAGCAGCGAGTCCTATGGCTACACCTTC	CASSESYGYTF
NA	TRBJ1-5	TRBV5-6	NA	TGTGCCAGCAGCCTGCCAGATCAGCCCCAGCATTTT	CASSLPDQPQHF
few	TRBJ1-5	TRBV19	NA	TGTGCCAGTGGTTTCGGGGGATGGGATCAGCCCCAGCATTTT	CASGFGGWDQPQHF
NA	TRBJ1-2	TRBV27	TRBD1	TGTGCCAGCAGTTTCGGACAGGGGGGCTACACCTTC	CASSFGQGGYTF
NA	TRBJ2-3	TRBV7-7	NA	TGTGCTAGCAGCCCCCGAGGTGATGGGTCAGATACGCAGTATTTT	CASSPRGDGSDTQYF
NA	TRBJ1-1	TRBV5-6	NA	TGTGCCAGCAGCTTGACCCAGGGGATGGAAGCTTTCTTT	CASSLTQGMEAFF
NA	TRBJ2-5	TRBV4-2	TRBD1	TGTGCCAGCAGCCAAGGTGCGACAGGGGGAGAGACCCAGTACTTC	CASSQGATGGETQYF
NA	TRBJ1-3	TRBV29-1	NA	TGCAGCGTTGAATCAGGGGCAGGAAACACCATATATTTT	CSVESGAGNTIYF
NA	TRBJ1-2	TRBV28	NA	TGTGCCAGCAATCCCGGGATCTATGGCTACACCTTC	CASNPGIYGYTF
NA	TRBJ1-3	TRBV30	NA	TGTGCCTGGAAAAGAGGCTCTGGAAACACCATATATTTT	CAWKRGSGNTIYF
NA	TRBJ2-2	TRBV5-8	TRBD2	TGTGCCAGCAGCTTCCCCTGGGGAGGGGACACCGGGGAGCTGTTTTTT	CASSFPWGGDTGELFF
NA	TRBJ2-2	TRBV9	TRBD1	TGTGCCAGCAGGGGACAGGGCGGGAGCACCGGGGAGCTGTTTTTT	CASRGQGGSTGELFF
NA	TRBJ1-6	TRBV9	NA	TGTGCCAGCAGCGACCGGTCGGGGGTGAATTCACCCCTCCACTTT	CASSDRSGVNSPLHF
NA	TRBJ1-2	TRBV19	NA	TGTGCCAGTAGTCGGACAGTCGGGGGCTACACCTTC	CASSRTVGGYTF
NA	TRBJ2-1	TRBV7-2	TRBD2	TGTGCCAGCAGCTCAATAGCGGGGGGGTTCAATGAGCAGTTCTTC	CASSSIAGGFNEQFF
NA	TRBJ1-4	TRBV10-3	NA	TGTGCCATCAGTGAGTCTGGTACCGCCCTGTTTTTT	CAISESGTALFF
NA	TRBJ1-2	TRBV6-2/TRBV6-3	NA	TGTGCCAGCAGTTACTCGGGCAGGTCCTTTTATGGCTACACCTTC	CASSYSGRSFYGYTF
NA	TRBJ2-3	TRBV9	TRBD1	TGTGCCAGCAGCGTAAGGGGGCTGGGCACAGATACGCAGTATTTT	CASSVRGLGTDTQYF
NA	TRBJ1-6	TRBV25-1	NA	TGTGCCAGCAGTGAAGGAATAACAGGCAATTCACCCCTCCACTTT	CASSEGITGNSPLHF
NA	TRBJ2-3	TRBV7-2	TRBD1	TGTGCCAGCAGCCGCGACAGGGGTCAAGATACGCAGTATTTT	CASSRDRGQDTQYF
once	TRBJ1-2	TRBV7-2	NA	TGTGCCAGCAGCTTCCGCGAGGTAGTCAATGGCTACACCTTC	CASSFREVVNGYTF
NA	TRBJ2-7	TRBV7-2	TRBD1	TGTGCCAGCAGCTTAGCGGGACAGGGTATCTACGAGCAGTACTTC	CASSLAGQGIYEQYF
NA	TRBJ2-5	TRBV19	TRBD2	TGTGCCAGTACCCGGGGGGGAGACCAAGAGACCCAGTACTTC	CASTRGGDQETQYF
NA	TRBJ1-5	TRBV7-9	TRBD1	TGTGCCAGCAGCTTAGGGACAGGGCTTCAGCCCCAGCATTTT	CASSLGTGLQPQHF
NA	TRBJ2-2	TRBV6-5	TRBD1	TGTGCCAGCAGTTTAGGGGGCGCCGGGGAGCTGTTTTTT	CASSLGGAGELFF
NA	TRBJ2-7	TRBV6-2/TRBV6-3	NA	TGTGCCAGCAGTACGTCCTACGAGCAGTACTTC	CASSTSYEQYF
NA	TRBJ2-2	TRBV10-3	NA	TGTGCCGCCAACGCCCAGGGGTACACCGGGGAGCTGTTTTTT	CAANAQGYTGELFF
few	TRBJ2-2	TRBV5-4	TRBD1	TGTGCCAGCAGCTTATACAGGGGCGAAGTCACCGGGGAGCTGTTTTTT	CASSLYRGEVTGELFF
few	TRBJ1-4	TRBV6-5	NA	TGTGCCAGCAGACAGGGACGGAATGAAAAACTGTTTTTT	CASRQGRNEKLFF